These 17 T cell receptor beta chains originate from one sample sequenced in a study of shared clonotypes between healthy human individuals. TCRdb's table, derived via immunoSEQ multiplex PCR, lists solely in-frame clones and lacks some. The sample lists about 2.4 million clones, more than 85% occurring once. Sequenced material: naive CD4+ T cells from PBMCs. Subset of the sample: CD45RA+ positively selected. Receptor source: a man younger than 35 in good health. Some clones in this sample may be carry-over from other donors' samples.

The chain carries TRBV6-5 and TRBJ2-2, with TRBD2 matching over 9 bases. V gave up 7 bases and J gave up 0 bases; unmatched junction bases: 3. The CDR3 length is 15 residues. Germline lookup yields CDR1 MNHEY and CDR2 SVGAGI. CDR3 DNA: TGTGCCAGCACCCGGACTAGCGCGAACACCGGGGAGCTGTTTTTT. Its translation is CASTRTSANTGELFF.

The V gene is TRBV9, the J gene TRBJ2-5; D gene ambiguous. The length of the CDR3 is 13 residues. V was trimmed by 3 bases and J by 1 base, leaving 7 bases between them. Germline V CDR1 and CDR2: SGDLS, YYNGEE. As DNA, the CDR3 is TGTGCCAGCAGCGACGGGCCCCAAGAGACCCAGTACTTC. Amino acids: CASSDGPQETQYF.

This clone was observed once. The chain joins TRBV2 to TRBJ1-4; D uncertain. This CDR3 is built from 13 residues. Trimming took off 8 bases at V and 8 bases at J, with 15 bases between the two ends. Per germline, CDR1 SNHLY and CDR2 FYNNEI. The CDR3 reads CASYGGLGEKLFF. The CDR3 DNA reads as TGTGCCAGCTATGGCGGCCTGGGGGAAAAACTGTTTTTT.

This chain connects TRBV28 to TRBJ2-1; 10 nucleotides line up with TRBD1. V lost 6 bases and J lost 2; bases outside the gene matches: 4. The CDR3 is made up of 15 amino acids. CDR1 is MDHEN, CDR2 SYDVKM, per germline. CDR3 residues: CASRSGTGAYNEQFF. CDR3 in DNA: TGTGCCAGCAGGTCCGGGACAGGGGCCTACAATGAGCAGTTCTTC.

The CDR3: CAISEPNPGSPVYGYTF. The CDR3 DNA reads TGTGCCATCAGTGAGCCGAACCCGGGCAGTCCAGTGTATGGCTACACCTTC. This sequence joins TRBV10-3 and TRBJ1-2, with no clear D. V was pared by 2 bases and J by 5 bases, with 21 bases between. CDR1 ENHRY and CDR2 SYGVKD come from the germline V gene. The CDR3 runs 17 residues.

V gene TRBV28 combines with J gene TRBJ2-1; 12 bases line up with TRBD2. From germline, CDR1 is MDHEN and CDR2 SYDVKM. The ends lost 5 bases at V and 8 bases at J; junction bases unmatched: 4. The CDR3 is 14 residues long. The CDR3, as DNA: TGTGCCAGCAGTCCCAGACTAGCGGGAGATGAGCAGTTCTTC. Its translation is CASSPRLAGDEQFF.

CDR3 in amino acids: CASSLTLGTRDEKLFF. CDR3 sequence (DNA): TGTGCCAGCAGCTTAACTTTGGGGACACGAGATGAAAAACTGTTTTTT. The gene calls are TRBV5-4 and TRBJ1-4; a possible D gene is TRBD1 (6 bases). Germline lookup yields CDR1 SGHNT and CDR2 YYREEE (reference sequence). V lost 2 bases and J lost 6, with 17 bases in between. This CDR3 comprises 16 residues. Using reference TRBV5-4 and TRBJ1-4 for the parts outside the CDR3, the full variable domain is ETGVTQSPTHLIKTRGQQVTLRCSSQSGHNTVSWYQQALGQGPQFIFQYYREEENGRGNFPPRFSGLQFPNYSSELNVNALELDDSALYLCASSLTLGTRDEKLFFGSGTQLSVL.

This clone was found once. This chain connects TRBV5-1 to TRBJ2-7; 9 bases are a match to TRBD1. The trim removed 1 base at V and 2 bases at J, leaving 7 bases unmatched. The CDR3 totals 16 residues. Per the germline V gene, CDR1 is SGHRS and CDR2 is YFSETQ. For the CDR3, the DNA is TGCGCCAGCAGCTTGCTCCCGGGACAGGGAGCCTACGAGCAGTACTTC. As protein: CASSLLPGQGAYEQYF. Together with reference TRBV5-1 and TRBJ2-7, the CDR3 gives the full variable domain: KAGVTQTPRYLIKTRGQQVTLSCSPISGHRSVSWYQQTPGQGLQFLFEYFSETQRNKGNFPGRFSGRQFSNSRSEMNVSTLELGDSALYLCASSLLPGQGAYEQYFGPGTRLTVT.

The rearrangement uses TRBV6-5 and TRBJ2-7, with TRBD2 matching 12 bases. Looked up from germline, CDR1 is MNHEY and CDR2 is SVGAGI. The junction had 4 bases not matched to a gene; V was cut back by 5 bases and J by 5 bases. This CDR3 is 14 amino acids long. The CDR3 DNA is TGTGCCAGCAGTGCCGGACTAGCGGGAAACGAGCAGTACTTC. It translates to CASSAGLAGNEQYF.

Comment on this clone: Other DNA sequences from this sample encode an identical CDR3 as well. This sequence joins TRBV7-2 and TRBJ1-2; no reliable D call. The V gene's germline CDR1 is SGHTA and CDR2 FQGNSA. CDR3 length: 14 amino acids. Trimming left V 5 bases short and J 1 base short, with 11 bases between. CDR3 sequence reads: CASSLGRSNYGYTF. The CDR3, as DNA: TGTGCCAGCAGCCTAGGACGGAGTAACTATGGCTACACCTTC.

This chain links TRBV23-1 with TRBJ1-5; TRBD1 might be the D (6 bases). TRBV23-1 is an ORF, with its function uncertain. Trimming removed 5 bases from V and 6 bases from J, with 11 bases in between. The CDR3 loop spans 13 amino acids. This chain's CDR3 is CASSSGVGQPQHF. CDR3 DNA sequence: TGCGCCAGCAGTTCAGGGGTTGGTCAGCCCCAGCATTTT.

This clone was observed a handful of times. Other DNA sequences of this sample code for an identical CDR3. This rearrangement joins TRBV7-9 to TRBJ1-5, with no clear D. Germline V gives CDR1 SEHNR, CDR2 FQNEAQ (reference sequence). Deletions cut 4 bases from V and 7 bases from J, with 8 bases between. This CDR3 has 12 amino acids. The CDR3 spells CASSSGGQPQHF. Written as DNA, the CDR3 is TGTGCCAGCAGCTCAGGAGGACAGCCCCAGCATTTT. The variable domain in full, with the rest retrieved from reference TRBV7-9 and TRBJ1-5, is DTGVSQNPRHKITKRGQNVTFRCDPISEHNRLYWYRQTLGQGPEFLTYFQNEAQLEKSRLLSDRFSAERPKGSFSTLEIQRTEQGDSAMYLCASSSGGQPQHFGDGTRLSIL.

The chain employs TRBV10-3 and TRBJ2-1; D possibly matches TRBD1 or TRBD2 (5 bases each). Germline lookup yields CDR1 ENHRY and CDR2 SYGVKD. CDR3 length: 14 residues. Trimming shortened V by 4 bases and J by 7 bases, and 14 bases separated the two germline ends. The CDR3 DNA is TGTGCCATCAGTGCCGGGACGCTTCGTAATGAGCAGTTCTTC. Protein sequence: CAISAGTLRNEQFF.

This rearrangement joins TRBV9 to TRBJ2-3; 9 positions agree with TRBD2. Trimming removed 3 bases from V and 8 bases from J; junction bases left unmatched: 7. The CDR3 is 14 amino acids. CDR1 is SGDLS, CDR2 YYNGEE, per germline. CDR3 nucleotides: TGTGCCAGCAGCGGACTAGCGGCCCAGGGTACGCAGTATTTT. Translating gives CASSGLAAQGTQYF.

The rearrangement uses TRBV28 and TRBJ1-4; weak D call: TRBD1 (6 bases). Germline loops: CDR1 MDHEN, CDR2 SYDVKM. V lost 3 bases to trimming and J lost 3 bases, with 17 bases between them. The CDR3 is 17 residues long. The CDR3 DNA reads as TGTGCCAGCAGTTTTCTCAGGGGAGGCGGGCCTAATGAAAAACTGTTTTTT. Translating gives CASSFLRGGGPNEKLFF. Full variable domain (missing parts from reference TRBV28 and TRBJ1-4): DVKVTQSSRYLVKRTGEKVFLECVQDMDHENMFWYRQDPGLGLRLIYFSYDVKMKEKGDIPEGYSVSREKKERFSLILESASTNQTSMYLCASSFLRGGGPNEKLFFGSGTQLSVL.

Worth noting for this clone: The identical CDR3 is also encoded by other nucleotide sequences in the sample. The chain carries TRBV19 and TRBJ2-3; a weak D match, TRBD2 (5 bases). The CDR3 is 15 residues long. Trimming took 2 bases from V and 1 from J, leaving 10 bases between them. Germline V CDR1 and CDR2: LNHDA, SQIVND (reference sequence). Here the CDR3 reads CASSIRRVGTDTQYF. CDR3 in DNA: TGTGCCAGTAGTATAAGGCGGGTTGGCACAGATACGCAGTATTTT. The variable domain in full, with the rest retrieved from reference TRBV19 and TRBJ2-3, is DGGITQSPKYLFRKEGQNVTLSCEQNLNHDAMYWYRQDPGQGLRLIYYSQIVNDFQKGDIAEGYSVSREKKESFPLTVTSAQKNPTAFYLCASSIRRVGTDTQYFGPGTRLTVL.

The V and J genes are TRBV7-7 and TRBJ2-7, with D hard to call. This CDR3 region has 15 residues. Trimming removed 5 bases at V and 7 bases at J, with 21 bases between. The germline V gene encodes CDR1 SSHAT and CDR2 FNYEAQ (reference sequence). The CDR3, as DNA: TGTGCCAGCAGCCCCAGTCCGGACGGCCTAGGGGAGCAGTACTTC. Its protein product is CASSPSPDGLGEQYF.